This T cell receptor (beta chain) comes out of a study of blood T cell repertoires in COVID-19. Overall study context: The origin of the acute and convalescent COVID-19 samples was the United States, Italy and Spain. T cells, B-cell-depleted T cells, or PBMCs provided the cDNA or gDNA that served as material.

In the original workflow: Reference gene primer amplification in the assay estimated nucleated cell counts. Produced via immunoSEQ multiplex PCR; TCRdb's table is partial and in-frame only. V, J and clone size were drawn from that table, and D and trimming were deduced from the DNA. Seen here are some 250,000 clones, around 90% observed once, and the top ten hold roughly 0.8%. CDR1 MNHEY and CDR2 SVGAGI come from the germline V gene. This CDR3 has 14 residues. J lost 2 bases, V lost 6 bases, and 5 bases had no gene match. V is TRBV6-5 and J is TRBJ1-2, with 8 bases aligning to TRBD1. Material for sequencing was peripheral blood. The sequence was obtained from a woman in her twenties or thirties with acute or convalescent COVID-19. As DNA, the CDR3 is TGTGCCAGCAGAGCAGGGGGCTCGAACTATGGCTACACCTTC. Translation gives CASRAGGSNYGYTF.